One sample yielded the 9 T cell receptor beta chains listed below, sequenced in a study of monozygotic twins with inflammatory bowel disease. TCRdb re-analyzed the 5' RACE reads; it lists each CDR3 protein once, without DNA. The repertoire table contains approximately 120,000 distinct CDR3 sequences. The material sequenced was blood. The receptor source for this set is a human donor with ulcerative colitis or Crohn's disease, or a healthy co-twin of an affected twin (not recorded which).

The J gene is TRBJ1-1, the V gene TRBV28; without DNA, the TCRdb call of TRBD1 cannot be checked. The germline V gene has CDR1 MDHEN and CDR2 SYDVKM. The CDR3 covers 14 residues. The CDR3 loop reads CASSIGQTNTEAFF.

V and J are TRBV6-6 and TRBJ1-2. The CDR3 consists of 14 residues. In germline, CDR1 is MNHNY, CDR2 SVGAGI (reference sequence). The CDR3 reads CASRTTSASYGYTF.

The chain is built from TRBV2 and TRBJ2-7; the D call of TRBD1 rests on TCRdb alone, since no DNA is present to check it. CDR1 and CDR2 from the germline V gene are SNHLY and FYNNEI. There are 15 residues in the CDR3. CDR3 in amino acids: CASSDARTGGYEQYF.

The chain employs TRBV9 and TRBJ2-6; TCRdb names TRBD1, which stays unverified in the absence of DNA. The CDR3 extends over 17 amino acids. Germline-derived CDR1 and CDR2 are SGDLS and YYNGEE. CDR3 loop: CASSIGWDSSGANVLTF.

The chain links TRBV12-3 or TRBV12-4 to TRBJ2-1. The CDR3 covers 12 residues. This CDR3 is CASSLGSGEQFF.

This chain uses TRBV20-1 with TRBJ2-3; TCRdb outputs TRBD1, but without DNA this stays unchecked. CDR3 length: 16 amino acids. Germline-derived CDR1 and CDR2 are DFQATT and SNEGSKA (reference sequence). CDR3 region: CSASHPDRAGTDTQYF.

CDR3 amino acids: CSAPPAGGSYNEQFF. This chain joins TRBV20-1 and TRBJ2-1. Per germline, CDR1 DFQATT and CDR2 SNEGSKA (reference sequence). This CDR3 region has 15 residues.

This chain joins TRBV2 and TRBJ2-5; absent DNA, TCRdb's TRBD2 call cannot be checked. Germline V CDR1 and CDR2: SNHLY, FYNNEI. The CDR3 runs 14 residues. The CDR3 here is CASSGGPYQETQYF.

The chain combines TRBV7-2 with TRBJ1-5; TCRdb reports TRBD1, a call that lacks DNA to check it against. The length of the CDR3 is 16 residues. Germline V gives CDR1 SGHTA, CDR2 FQGNSA. The CDR3 spells CASSLYLDRAAQPQHF.